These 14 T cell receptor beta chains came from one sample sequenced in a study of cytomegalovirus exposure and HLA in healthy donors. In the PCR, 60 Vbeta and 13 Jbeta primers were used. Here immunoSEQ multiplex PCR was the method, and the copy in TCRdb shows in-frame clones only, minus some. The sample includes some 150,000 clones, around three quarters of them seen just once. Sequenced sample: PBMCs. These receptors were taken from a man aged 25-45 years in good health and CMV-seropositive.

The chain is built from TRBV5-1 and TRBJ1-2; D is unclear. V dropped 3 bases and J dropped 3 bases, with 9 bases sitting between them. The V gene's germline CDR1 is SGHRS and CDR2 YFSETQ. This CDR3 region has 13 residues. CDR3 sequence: CASSWNTDYGYTF. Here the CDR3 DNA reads TGCGCCAGCAGCTGGAATACAGACTATGGCTACACCTTC.

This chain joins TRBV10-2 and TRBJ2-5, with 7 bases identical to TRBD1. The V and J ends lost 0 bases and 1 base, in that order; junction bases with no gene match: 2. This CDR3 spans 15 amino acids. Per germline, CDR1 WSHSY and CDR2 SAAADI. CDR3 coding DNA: TGCGCCAGCAGTGAGTCGACAGGGTTCCAAGAGACCCAGTACTTC. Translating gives CASSESTGFQETQYF.

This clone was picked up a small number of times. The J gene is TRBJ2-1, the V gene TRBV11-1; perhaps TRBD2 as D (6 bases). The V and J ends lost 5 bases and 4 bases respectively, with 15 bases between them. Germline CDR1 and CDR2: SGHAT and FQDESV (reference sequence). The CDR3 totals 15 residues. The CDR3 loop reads CASSLRVAVYNEQFF. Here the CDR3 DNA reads TGTGCCAGCAGCCTCCGAGTAGCGGTGTACAATGAGCAGTTCTTC.

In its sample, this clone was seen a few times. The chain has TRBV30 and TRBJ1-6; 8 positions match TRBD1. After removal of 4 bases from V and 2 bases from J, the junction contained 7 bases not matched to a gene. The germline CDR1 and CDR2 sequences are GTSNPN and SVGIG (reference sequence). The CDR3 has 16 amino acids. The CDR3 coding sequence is TGTGCCTGGAATAGGCAGGGGGCCCCCTATAATTCACCCCTCCACTTT. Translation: CAWNRQGAPYNSPLHF.

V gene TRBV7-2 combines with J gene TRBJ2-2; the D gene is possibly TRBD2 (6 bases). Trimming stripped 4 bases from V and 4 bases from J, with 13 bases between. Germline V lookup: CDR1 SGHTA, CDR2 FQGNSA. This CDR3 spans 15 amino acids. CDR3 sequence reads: CASSSGTPGTGELFF. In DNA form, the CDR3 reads TGTGCCAGCAGCTCCGGGACTCCGGGCACCGGGGAGCTGTTTTTT.

The CDR3 is CASSPRGRGEDEQYF. For the CDR3, the DNA is TGTGCCAGCTCACCACGGGGGAGGGGAGAAGACGAGCAGTACTTC. V is TRBV18 and J is TRBJ2-7; the match to TRBD2 covers 7 bases. Germline loops: CDR1 KGHSH, CDR2 LQKENI. J was trimmed by 5 bases and V by 1 base; bases with no gene match: 8. The CDR3 sequence is 15 residues long.

Here the CDR3 reads CASSSEKDRAREQYF. The CDR3 DNA is TGTGCCAGCAGTTCAGAAAAGGACAGGGCTCGAGAGCAGTACTTC. The chain combines TRBV25-1 with TRBJ2-5, with 8 bases that match TRBD1. Trimming cost V 5 bases and J 11 bases; bases outside gene matches: 16. CDR3 size: 15 residues. CDR1 and CDR2 (germline): MGHDK, SYGVNS.

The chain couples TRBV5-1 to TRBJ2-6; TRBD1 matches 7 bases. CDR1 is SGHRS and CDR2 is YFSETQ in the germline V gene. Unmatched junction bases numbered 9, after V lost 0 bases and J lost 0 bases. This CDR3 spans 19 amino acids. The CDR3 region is CASSLVRDSGNSGANVLTF. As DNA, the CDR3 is TGCGCCAGCAGCTTGGTCCGGGACAGCGGAAACTCTGGGGCCAACGTCCTGACTTTC.

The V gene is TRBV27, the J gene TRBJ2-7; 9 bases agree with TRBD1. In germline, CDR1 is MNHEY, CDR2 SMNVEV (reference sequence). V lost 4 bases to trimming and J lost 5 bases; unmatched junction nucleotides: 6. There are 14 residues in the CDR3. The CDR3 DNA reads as TGTGCCAGCAGTTCCTACAGGGGGCTGGACGAGCAGTACTTC. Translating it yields CASSSYRGLDEQYF.

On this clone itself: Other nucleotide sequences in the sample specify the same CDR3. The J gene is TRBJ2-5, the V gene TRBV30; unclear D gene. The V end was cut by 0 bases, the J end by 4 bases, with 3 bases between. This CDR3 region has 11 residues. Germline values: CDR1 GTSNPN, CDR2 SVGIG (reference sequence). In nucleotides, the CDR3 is TGTGCCTGGAGTGTACTAGAGACCCAGTACTTC. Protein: CAWSVLETQYF.

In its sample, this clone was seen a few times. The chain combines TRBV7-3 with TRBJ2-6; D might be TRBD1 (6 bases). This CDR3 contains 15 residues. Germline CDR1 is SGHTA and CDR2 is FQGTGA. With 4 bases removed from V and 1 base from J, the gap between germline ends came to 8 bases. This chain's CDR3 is CASSSTGSGANVLTF. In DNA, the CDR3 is TGTGCCAGCAGCTCTACAGGGTCTGGGGCCAACGTCCTGACTTTC.

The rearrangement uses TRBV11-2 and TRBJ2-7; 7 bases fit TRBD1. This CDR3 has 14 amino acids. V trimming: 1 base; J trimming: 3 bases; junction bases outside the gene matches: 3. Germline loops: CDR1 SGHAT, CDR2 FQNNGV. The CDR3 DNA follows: TGTGCCAGCAGCTTAGGGGACAGATACTACGAGCAGTACTTC. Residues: CASSLGDRYYEQYF.

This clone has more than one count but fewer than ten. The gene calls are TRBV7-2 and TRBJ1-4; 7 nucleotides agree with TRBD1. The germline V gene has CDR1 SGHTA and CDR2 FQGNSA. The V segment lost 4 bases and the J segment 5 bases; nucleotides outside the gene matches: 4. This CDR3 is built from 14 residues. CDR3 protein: CASSSQGINEKLFF. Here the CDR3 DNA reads TGTGCCAGCAGCTCACAGGGGATAAATGAAAAACTGTTTTTT. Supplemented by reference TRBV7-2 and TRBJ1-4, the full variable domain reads GAGVSQSPSNKVTEKGKDVELRCDPISGHTALYWYRQSLGQGLEFLIYFQGNSAPDKSGLPSDRFSAERTGGSVSTLTIQRTQQEDSAVYLCASSSQGINEKLFFGSGTQLSVL.

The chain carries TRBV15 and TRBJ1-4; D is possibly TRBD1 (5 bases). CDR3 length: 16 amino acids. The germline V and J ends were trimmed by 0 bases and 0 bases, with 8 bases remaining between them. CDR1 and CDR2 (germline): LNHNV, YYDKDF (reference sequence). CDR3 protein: CATSREGGATNEKLFF. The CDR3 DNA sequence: TGTGCCACCAGCAGAGAGGGGGGTGCAACTAATGAAAAACTGTTTTTT.